These 15 T cell receptor beta chains share one sample of origin, sequenced in a study of neurological immune-mediated disorders. Time point of the sample: longitudinal time-point 2. TCRdb independently ran MiXCR on the 5' RACE reads; one entry per CDR3 protein. The sample has about 60,000 distinct CDR3 sequences; roughly 10% are singletons. Source material: PBMCs. The receptors were sampled from a man aged 30-40 years in good health.

This clonotype was recorded at least ten times. The chain links TRBV5-1 to TRBJ2-2, with 10 bases lining up with TRBD1. With 0 bases clipped from V and 7 bases from J, the junction kept 3 bases outside the gene matches. This CDR3 spans 15 amino acids. The germline V gene has CDR1 SGHRS and CDR2 YFSETQ. CDR3 nucleotides: TGCGCCAGCAGCTTGGCGACAGGGGGCATCGGGGAGCTGTTTTTT. The encoded protein is CASSLATGGIGELFF.

This clonotype was recorded many times. CDR3 residues: CASSLAIAGTPQYF. In nucleotides, the CDR3 is TGTGCCAGCAGCTTAGCCATAGCGGGAACGCCCCAGTACTTC. The chain is built from TRBV11-2 and TRBJ2-5, with TRBD2 matching over 8 bases. Germline loops: CDR1 SGHAT, CDR2 FQNNGV. V was clipped by 1 base and J by 9 bases; unmatched bases: 7. The length of the CDR3 is 14 residues. The full variable domain, its missing parts supplied by reference TRBV11-2 and TRBJ2-5, is EAGVAQSPRYKIIEKRQSVAFWCNPISGHATLYWYQQILGQGPKLLIQFQNNGVVDDSQLPKDRFSAERLKGVDSTLKIQPAKLEDSAVYLCASSLAIAGTPQYFGPGTRLLVL.

There are many counts of this clonotype. The CDR3 DNA reads TGTGCCAGCAGTTACTCGCCAGGGCAGAACTACGAGCAGTACTTC. It yields the protein CASSYSPGQNYEQYF. The gene calls are TRBV6-5 and TRBJ2-7, with D possibly TRBD1 on 5 matching bases. Germline lookup yields CDR1 MNHEY and CDR2 SVGAGI. V was pared by 0 bases and J by 3 bases, with 12 bases between. This CDR3 region has 15 residues.

This clonotype was observed at least ten times. The chain combines TRBV12-3 or TRBV12-4 with TRBJ1-5; D remains ambiguous. This CDR3 is built from 12 residues. V was cut by 5 bases and J by 4 bases, with 6 bases left in between. CDR3 DNA sequence: TGTGCCAGCAGTGCTCAGAATCAGCCCCAGCATTTT. Its protein is CASSAQNQPQHF.

This clonotype was seen repeatedly, ten times or more. V usage is TRBV20-1 and J usage is TRBJ1-1; D gene unclear. The length of the CDR3 is 13 residues. Trimming pared 4 bases from V and 1 base from J, leaving 10 bases between. Germline V lookup: CDR1 DFQATT, CDR2 SNEGSKA (reference sequence). CDR3 in DNA: TGCAGTGCTACCCGACGGGGGAACACTGAAGCTTTCTTT. Protein product: CSATRRGNTEAFF.

This clonotype was recorded at least ten times. J is TRBJ2-2 and V is TRBV5-1; tentative D call: TRBD2 (5 bases). With 0 bases removed from V and 5 bases from J, the gap between germline ends came to 11 bases. Germline V gene data show CDR1 as SGHRS and CDR2 as YFSETQ. The CDR3 totals 15 residues. CDR3 sequence: CASSLVVGETGELFF. As DNA, the CDR3 is TGCGCCAGCAGCTTGGTTGTCGGGGAAACCGGGGAGCTGTTTTTT.

In this sample, this clonotype turned up many times. Relative to the germline gene, one junction end is altered; a read error may explain this. This chain joins TRBV7-2 and TRBJ1-2; D unresolved. In germline, CDR1 is SGHTA, CDR2 FQGNSA. CDR3 length: 13 amino acids. CDR3 residues: CASSLDLGETTHF. CDR3 nucleotide sequence: TGTGCCAGCAGCTTAGACTTAGGCGAGACAACTCACTTC.

This chain uses TRBV7-8 with TRBJ1-3; D is ambiguous. The CDR3 contains 16 residues. Trimming cost V 0 bases and J 0 bases, with 9 bases left between them. Germline V gene lookup returns CDR1 SGHVS and CDR2 FQNEAQ. This CDR3 is CASSLALGRSGNTIYF. The CDR3 coding sequence is TGTGCCAGCAGCTTAGCGTTAGGCCGCTCTGGAAACACCATATATTTT. The full variable domain, with the rest looked up from reference TRBV7-8 and TRBJ1-3, is GAGVSQSPRYKVAKRGQDVALRCDPISGHVSLFWYQQALGQGPEFLTYFQNEAQLDKSGLPSDRFFAERPEGSVSTLKIQRTQQEDSAVYLCASSLALGRSGNTIYFGEGSWLTVV.

This clonotype was counted many times. The chain links TRBV28 to TRBJ2-7; D uncertain. V shed 6 bases and J shed 2 bases, with 11 bases lying between them. Per the germline V gene, CDR1 is MDHEN and CDR2 is SYDVKM. The CDR3 is made up of 13 amino acids. CDR3 amino acids: CASSLVLTYEQYF. For the CDR3, the DNA is TGTGCCAGCAGCCTAGTTCTAACCTACGAGCAGTACTTC.

This chain uses TRBV15 with TRBJ1-1, with TRBD1 as a possible D gene (5 bases). Trimming took off 0 bases at V and 4 bases at J, with 12 bases between the two ends. Germline V gene data show CDR1 as LNHNV and CDR2 as YYDKDF (reference sequence). CDR3 length: 15 amino acids. The CDR3 is CATSRDRAGSTEAFF. CDR3 in DNA: TGTGCCACCAGCAGAGATCGGGCAGGGAGCACTGAAGCTTTCTTT.

There are many counts of this clonotype. The genes are TRBV5-1 and TRBJ2-7, with 15 bases lining up with TRBD2. The germline gives CDR1 SGHRS, CDR2 YFSETQ. The CDR3 is 18 residues long. V shed 5 bases, J shed 5 bases, and the junction held 14 bases outside the gene matches. This CDR3 is CASRGPGLAGGFLHEQYF. DNA for the CDR3: TGCGCCAGCAGGGGTCCGGGACTAGCGGGAGGCTTTCTTCACGAGCAGTACTTC. Full variable domain (missing parts from reference TRBV5-1 and TRBJ2-7): KAGVTQTPRYLIKTRGQQVTLSCSPISGHRSVSWYQQTPGQGLQFLFEYFSETQRNKGNFPGRFSGRQFSNSRSEMNVSTLELGDSALYLCASRGPGLAGGFLHEQYFGPGTRLTVT.

In its sample, this clonotype was seen many times. The chain links TRBV7-9 to TRBJ2-3; no reliable D call. This CDR3 is built from 12 residues. The germline V and J ends were trimmed by 5 bases and 4 bases, with 7 bases remaining between them. Germline assignment: CDR1 SEHNR and CDR2 FQNEAQ (reference sequence). As DNA, the CDR3 is TGTGCCAGCAGCCCCCGGGCAGATACGCAGTATTTT. It translates to CASSPRADTQYF.

The chain is built from TRBV28 and TRBJ2-3; D may be TRBD2 (6 bases). This CDR3 has 15 amino acids. CDR1 and CDR2 (germline): MDHEN, SYDVKM. Trimming pared 6 bases from V and 0 bases from J, leaving 13 bases between. The CDR3 reads CASRTREPSTDTQYF. In nucleotides, the CDR3 is TGTGCCAGCAGAACCCGGGAGCCTAGCACAGATACGCAGTATTTT.

In this sample, this clonotype turned up many times. This rearrangement joins TRBV12-3 or TRBV12-4 to TRBJ2-7; D unresolved. CDR3 length: 12 residues. V shed 4 bases and J shed 3 bases, with 7 bases lying between them. The CDR3 region is CASSYNLYEQYF. The CDR3 DNA is TGTGCCAGCAGTTACAACCTCTACGAGCAGTACTTC.

This clonotype was seen ten or more times. The genes are TRBV7-2 and TRBJ2-3, with 9 nucleotides matching TRBD2. Germline V gives CDR1 SGHTA, CDR2 FQGNSA. The junction had 8 bases not matched to a gene; V was cut back by 1 base and J by 6 bases. CDR3 length equals 16 residues. The CDR3 region is CASSLDSGSGRDTQYF. CDR3 nucleotides: TGTGCCAGCAGCTTAGATAGCGGGAGTGGGCGGGATACGCAGTATTTT.